This T cell receptor (beta chain) was sequenced for a study of blood T cell repertoires in COVID-19. Study at large: Collection of acute and convalescent COVID-19 samples took place in the United States, Italy and Spain. The cDNA or gDNA used as material had been derived from T cells, B-cell-depleted T cells, or PBMCs.

This clone was recorded once. Between the trimmed V and J ends, which lost 4 bases and 3 bases, there was a span of 9 bases. This CDR3 contains 13 residues. The germline CDR1 and CDR2 sequences are KGHSH and LQKENI. Methods used by the authors: Scientists estimated how many nucleated cells there were by amplifying reference gene primers. Clones were sequenced by immunoSEQ multiplex PCR, and TCRdb holds only the in-frame ones, with some missing. V and J calls plus clone size are reproduced from that table; the DNA served to infer D and trimming. This sample carries tens of thousands of clones, around 80% of them seen once, and the ten largest clones take around 27%.

This chain links TRBV18 with TRBJ1-1; no clear D. This receptor was obtained from a man aged 55 to 69 with active or convalescent COVID-19. The source material was peripheral blood. The CDR3 protein is CASSLGSYTEAFF. CDR3 sequence (DNA): TGTGCCAGCTCACTTGGTAGTTACACTGAAGCTTTCTTT. Full variable domain (missing parts from reference TRBV18 and TRBJ1-1): NAGVMQNPRHLVRRRGQEARLRCSPMKGHSHVYWYRQLPEEGLKFMVYLQKENIIDESGMPKERFSAEFPKEGPSILRIQQVVRGDSAAYFCASSLGSYTEAFFGQGTRLTVV.